These 28 T cell receptor beta chains were all obtained from the same sample, sequenced in a study of T cells in Graves' hyperthyroidism and ophthalmopathy. Regions amplified from RNA transcripts were the TCR beta CDR3 regions. HTBI primers were the set used in a first-round RT-PCR of the TCR CDR3. In TCRdb, the multiplex PCR reads were re-called with MiXCR into one record per CDR3 protein. The sample lists approximately 330,000 distinct CDR3 sequences, roughly a fifth occurring once. The specimen was blood. The source of these receptors is a woman between 45 and 60 years old with Graves' hyperthyroidism.

Many counts were recorded for this clonotype. The chain uses TRBV6-1 and TRBJ2-7; weak D call: TRBD2 (7 bases). The CDR3 is 13 amino acids. V was trimmed by 6 bases and J by 7 bases, leaving 16 bases between them. CDR1 is MNHNS and CDR2 is SASEGT in the germline V gene. CDR3 protein: CASRKGEGREQYF. The CDR3 coding sequence is TGTGCCAGCAGGAAGGGGGAGGGCCGAGAGCAGTACTTC.

This clonotype was detected only a few times. J is TRBJ1-2 and V is TRBV28; D may be TRBD1 (5 bases). This CDR3 has 12 residues. CDR1 is MDHEN, CDR2 SYDVKM, per germline. V dropped 3 bases and J dropped 13 bases, with 15 bases sitting between them. DNA for the CDR3: TGTGCCAGCAGTTTGAACAGGTCCCCCCTCACCTTC. It specifies CASSLNRSPLTF.

This clonotype was picked up many times. V usage is TRBV6-9 and J usage is TRBJ1-1; TRBD1 matches at 7 bases. The ends lost 8 bases at V and 7 bases at J; junction bases unmatched: 19. The germline V gene has CDR1 MNHGY and CDR2 SVAAGI. The CDR3 extends over 16 amino acids. CDR3 amino acids: CASFAHLRDSLIEAFF. CDR3 sequence (DNA): TGTGCCAGCTTCGCACATTTGAGGGACAGTCTAATTGAAGCTTTCTTT.

V usage is TRBV7-6 and J usage is TRBJ2-1; no firm D call. This CDR3 comprises 14 residues. The V and J ends lost 0 bases and 5 bases respectively, with 8 bases between them. In germline, CDR1 is SGHVS, CDR2 FNYEAQ. The CDR3 loop reads CASSLAPGDNEQFF. The CDR3 coding sequence is TGTGCCAGCAGCTTAGCGCCTGGCGACAATGAGCAGTTCTTC.

This clonotype occurred many times. V and J are TRBV28 and TRBJ2-7, with 8 positions matching TRBD2. Germline CDR1 reads MDHEN; CDR2 reads SYDVKM. V shed 5 bases, J shed 7 bases, and the junction held 10 bases outside the gene matches. The CDR3 extends over 14 amino acids. CDR3 sequence (DNA): TGTGCCAGCAGTCAGAGCGGGAGTTCGCGTGAGCAGTACTTC. Amino acid sequence: CASSQSGSSREQYF. The full variable domain, its missing parts supplied by reference TRBV28 and TRBJ2-7, is DVKVTQSSRYLVKRTGEKVFLECVQDMDHENMFWYRQDPGLGLRLIYFSYDVKMKEKGDIPEGYSVSREKKERFSLILESASTNQTSMYLCASSQSGSSREQYFGPGTRLTVT.

This clonotype was seen only once. The chain couples TRBV13 to TRBJ2-7; 9 nucleotides match TRBD2. The CDR3 runs 15 residues. Germline V gives CDR1 PRHDT, CDR2 FYEKMQ (reference sequence). Trimming at V came to 7 bases and at J to 7 bases, leaving 14 bases not matched to a gene. The DNA of the CDR3 is TGTGCCAGCACTTCCCGGGCGGGAGGGCCGCGGGAGCAGTACTTC. Its translation is CASTSRAGGPREQYF. The full variable domain, in which reference TRBV13 and TRBJ2-7 provide the parts outside the CDR3, is AAGVIQSPRHLIKEKRETATLKCYPIPRHDTVYWYQQGPGQDPQFLISFYEKMQSDKGSIPDRFSAQQFSDYHSELNMSSLELGDSALYFCASTSRAGGPREQYFGPGTRLTVT.

This clonotype was seen a single time. CDR3 region: CASSLPGVNQETQYF. The CDR3 nucleotides are TGCGCCAGCAGCTTGCCGGGGGTGAACCAAGAGACCCAGTACTTC. The rearrangement joins TRBV5-1 to TRBJ2-5; D perhaps matches TRBD2 (6 bases). CDR3 length equals 15 residues. V lost 1 base and J lost 0, with 10 bases in between. Looked up from germline, CDR1 is SGHRS and CDR2 is YFSETQ.

Ten or more counts support this clonotype. The CDR3 bases are TGTGCCAGCAGCTTAGCTGGGGGAAAAACTGAAGCTTTCTTT. Protein: CASSLAGGKTEAFF. The chain uses TRBV7-9 and TRBJ1-1; possibly TRBD1 for D (5 bases). V lost 0 bases and J lost 5, with 10 bases in between. CDR1 is SEHNR and CDR2 is FQNEAQ in the germline V gene (reference sequence). The CDR3 sequence is 14 residues long.

This chain uses TRBV11-2 with TRBJ1-5; D not resolved. Germline loops: CDR1 SGHAT, CDR2 FQNNGV. The V gene lost 0 bases and the J gene lost 6 bases, with 6 bases spanning the gap. This CDR3 has 13 residues. The CDR3: CASSLERSQPQHF. In DNA, the CDR3 is TGTGCCAGCAGCTTAGAACGGTCTCAGCCCCAGCATTTT.

The chain recombines TRBV2 with TRBJ2-1; D is undetermined. V was trimmed by 4 bases and J by 6 bases, leaving 10 bases between them. Germline lookup yields CDR1 SNHLY and CDR2 FYNNEI. The CDR3 is made up of 13 amino acids. In DNA form, the CDR3 reads TGTGCCAGCAGTGGAGTTATGGGCAATGAGCAGTTCTTC. It translates to CASSGVMGNEQFF.

The chain has TRBV30 and TRBJ1-6; a possible D gene is TRBD1 (6 bases). The CDR3 is 13 residues long. Trimming stripped 0 bases from V and 10 bases from J, with 10 bases between. The germline gives CDR1 GTSNPN, CDR2 SVGIG (reference sequence). CDR3 in DNA: TGTGCCTGGAGTGTAGGGGGGGAATCACCCCTCCACTTT. Translated: CAWSVGGESPLHF.

With respect to this clonotype: Being one base from a much bigger clone, this may be a read error. The rearrangement uses TRBV3-1 and TRBJ1-2; no reliable D call. Germline CDR1 is LGHDT and CDR2 is YNNKEL (reference sequence). This CDR3 spans 11 amino acids. CDR3 sequence reads: CASCHGLGYTF. In DNA form, the CDR3 reads TGTGCCAGCTGCCACGGGTTGGGCTACACCTTC.

This clonotype was seen at least ten times. This chain uses TRBV11-2 with TRBJ2-2; D is undetermined. CDR1 SGHAT and CDR2 FQNNGV come from the germline V gene. The length of the CDR3 is 13 residues. Trimming cost V 3 bases and J 6 bases, with 8 bases left between them. DNA of the CDR3: TGTGCCAGCAGCTTGGTTTCAGCCGGGGAGCTGTTTTTT. Its protein is CASSLVSAGELFF.

Many counts were recorded for this clonotype. J is TRBJ1-2 and V is TRBV28; D uncertain. The CDR3 covers 12 residues. Germline CDR1 reads MDHEN; CDR2 reads SYDVKM. V shed 3 bases and J shed 7 bases, with 9 bases lying between them. CDR3 DNA: TGTGCCAGCAGTTTTCCCATGAGTGGCTACACCTTC. As protein: CASSFPMSGYTF.

This clonotype showed up just a few times. The J gene is TRBJ2-6, the V gene TRBV7-9, with no clear D. Trimming cost V 1 base and J 4 bases, with 5 bases left between them. This CDR3 is 14 amino acids long. In germline, CDR1 is SEHNR, CDR2 FQNEAQ (reference sequence). The CDR3 DNA sequence: TGTGCCAGCAGCTTAGAAATGGGGGCCAACGTCCTGACTTTC. It codes for CASSLEMGANVLTF.

The sample holds many counts of this clonotype. The gene calls are TRBV28 and TRBJ1-5; D gene ambiguous. There are 13 residues in the CDR3. Trimming removed 1 base from V and 4 bases from J, with 5 bases in between. Per germline, CDR1 MDHEN and CDR2 SYDVKM. CDR3 sequence (DNA): TGTGCCAGCAGTTTATCCGGGAATCAGCCCCAGCATTTT. It encodes CASSLSGNQPQHF. The full variable domain, with the rest looked up from reference TRBV28 and TRBJ1-5, is DVKVTQSSRYLVKRTGEKVFLECVQDMDHENMFWYRQDPGLGLRLIYFSYDVKMKEKGDIPEGYSVSREKKERFSLILESASTNQTSMYLCASSLSGNQPQHFGDGTRLSIL.

The rearrangement uses TRBV5-1 and TRBJ2-3; D may be TRBD1 or TRBD2 (5 bases each). Germline V gene sequence: CDR1 SGHRS, CDR2 YFSETQ. The length of the CDR3 is 14 residues. The V end was cut by 2 bases, the J end by 2 bases, with 9 bases between. The CDR3 DNA follows: TGCGCCAGCAGCTTAAGGGACGCCACAGATACGCAGTATTTT. It translates to CASSLRDATDTQYF.

The J gene is TRBJ2-1, the V gene TRBV12-3 or TRBV12-4; 11 bases map to TRBD2. V dropped 7 bases and J dropped 10; count of bases not matched to a gene: 6. The CDR3 loop spans 13 amino acids. The CDR3 region is CASTLAGGWEQFF. In DNA, the CDR3 is TGTGCCAGCACCCTAGCGGGAGGTTGGGAGCAGTTCTTC.

V gene TRBV6-1 combines with J gene TRBJ1-2; a possible D gene is TRBD1 (6 bases). With 6 bases removed from V and 4 bases from J, the gap between germline ends came to 15 bases. Germline lookup yields CDR1 MNHNS and CDR2 SASEGT. The CDR3 runs 14 residues. The DNA for the CDR3 is TGTGCCAGCAGGGCTAAAACAGGGATCTATGGCTACACCTTC. Protein sequence: CASRAKTGIYGYTF.

The chain joins TRBV4-2 to TRBJ1-1; tentative D call: TRBD1 (6 bases). CDR3 length: 15 residues. The ends were cut back, 0 bases at V and 4 bases at J, with 12 bases in the middle. Germline loops: CDR1 LGHNA, CDR2 YNFKEQ. This CDR3 is CASSQEWGAGTEAFF. Here the CDR3 DNA reads TGTGCCAGCAGCCAAGAGTGGGGGGCAGGCACTGAAGCTTTCTTT.

This clonotype was recorded many times. The chain employs TRBV11-2 and TRBJ1-1; weak D call: TRBD1 (6 bases). The length of the CDR3 is 16 residues. The germline V gene encodes CDR1 SGHAT and CDR2 FQNNGV. V lost 2 bases to trimming and J lost 0 bases, with 13 bases between them. Here the CDR3 DNA reads TGTGCCAGCAGCTTAACGGGACACCCCATGAACACTGAAGCTTTCTTT. This sequence encodes CASSLTGHPMNTEAFF.

This clonotype was recorded many times. The rearrangement joins TRBV6-2 or TRBV6-3 to TRBJ2-1, with D unclear. In germline, CDR1 is MNHEY, CDR2 SVGEGT. The CDR3 contains 13 residues. V lost 1 base, J lost 6 bases, and 7 bases lay in between. The CDR3 protein is CASSYYVGNEQFF. The CDR3 DNA sequence: TGTGCCAGCAGTTACTACGTGGGCAATGAGCAGTTCTTC.

This clonotype was recorded at least ten times. J is TRBJ2-1 and V is TRBV4-1, with D maybe TRBD2 (5 bases). The V gene lost 4 bases and the J gene lost 2 bases, with 12 bases spanning the gap. The CDR3 consists of 15 residues. From germline, CDR1 is MGHRA and CDR2 YSYEKL. This CDR3 reads CASSPAGNTYNEQFF. Written as DNA, the CDR3 is TGCGCCAGCAGCCCTGCGGGCAACACCTACAATGAGCAGTTCTTC.

The V call is TRBV7-2, the J call TRBJ2-7; 10 positions match TRBD2. Trimming removed 1 base from V and 0 bases from J; junction bases left unmatched: 12. The V gene's germline CDR1 is SGHTA and CDR2 FQGNSA. The CDR3 extends over 19 amino acids. CDR3 in amino acids: CASSLEVLAGGLSSYEQYF. The DNA of the CDR3 is TGTGCCAGCAGCTTAGAGGTGTTAGCGGGGGGCTTAAGCTCCTACGAGCAGTACTTC.

The chain couples TRBV6-5 to TRBJ2-2, with 12 nucleotides matching TRBD1. CDR3 length: 15 residues. Germline V CDR1 and CDR2: MNHEY, SVGAGI. The trim removed 1 base at V and 8 bases at J, leaving 2 bases unmatched. The CDR3 nucleotides read TGTGCCAGCAGTTACTGGGACAGGGGGCGAGGGGAGCTGTTTTTT. It is translated as CASSYWDRGRGELFF.

The chain is built from TRBV7-3 and TRBJ2-2; 10 bases are shared with TRBD2. V trimming: 6 bases; J trimming: 6 bases; junction bases outside the gene matches: 4. Germline CDR1 SGHTA, CDR2 FQGTGA. The CDR3 loop spans 14 amino acids. CDR3 DNA: TGTGCCAGCAGGTCTAGCGGGAGACCCGGGGAGCTGTTTTTT. Translation: CASRSSGRPGELFF.

This clonotype was counted between two and nine times. The chain uses TRBV6-1 and TRBJ1-1; 11 bases match TRBD1. CDR1 is MNHNS and CDR2 is SASEGT in the germline V gene. Losses at the gene ends were 8 bases for V and 0 bases for J; bases not matched to a gene: 14. This CDR3 is built from 18 residues. This CDR3 reads CASPPRTGGAVMNTEAFF. As DNA, the CDR3 is TGTGCCAGCCCACCTCGGACAGGGGGCGCGGTCATGAACACTGAAGCTTTCTTT.

This clonotype was seen more than once but under ten times. The V and J genes are TRBV2 and TRBJ1-5, with TRBD1 matching 7 bases. Germline V gene data show CDR1 as SNHLY and CDR2 as FYNNEI. After removal of 6 bases from V and 5 bases from J, the junction contained 4 bases not matched to a gene. CDR3 size: 13 residues. The CDR3 loop is CASRGQVHQPQHF. For the CDR3, the DNA is TGTGCCAGCAGAGGACAGGTTCATCAGCCCCAGCATTTT.